This T cell receptor (beta chain) was obtained from a study of T cells in Graves' hyperthyroidism and ophthalmopathy. Researchers took RNA transcripts and amplified the TCR beta CDR3 regions from them. With the HTBI primer set, the TCR CDR3 went through a first round of RT-PCR. TCRdb reprocessed the multiplex PCR reads via MiXCR and lists one record per CDR3 protein. The sample shows 330,000 or so distinct CDR3 sequences, roughly a fifth of them seen only once. As regards this clonotype: The antigen remains unidentified. This may be a read error, as it is one base from a much larger clone.

Looked up from germline, CDR1 is SGHVT and CDR2 is SQSDAQ. The CDR3 length is 16 residues. Trimming left V 2 bases short and J 5 bases short, with 16 bases between. Diagnosis rested on symptoms, serum thyroxine and TRAb, thyroid ultrasound, and orbital computed tomography. Study results and limitations: Most thyroid clonotypes with frequency above 0.001 were detected in blood.

V is TRBV7-4 and J is TRBJ1-3, with D possibly matching TRBD1 (6 bases). Material for sequencing was blood. The clonotype comes from a man aged 45-65 years with Graves' ophthalmopathy. The CDR3 DNA sequence: TGTGCCAGCAGCTTAAGTTCGGAACAGGGACGAAACACCATATATTTT. Translated, it gives CASSLSSEQGRNTIYF.